This T cell receptor beta chain is from a study of cytomegalovirus exposure and HLA in healthy donors. With respect to this clone: Its antigen remains unidentified.

Study conclusions and caveats: The listing of roughly 160 TCR beta chains classed them as cytomegalovirus-associated. Some highly shared sequence variants likely arose as a pipeline artifact. A later analysis found that most CMV-associated TCR beta chains appeared HLA-restricted.

PCR was performed using 60 Vbeta and 13 Jbeta primers. Method: immunoSEQ multiplex PCR; TCRdb's copy keeps in-frame clones and lacks some. The table includes around 150,000 clones, roughly 70% detected once. Sequencing input: PBMCs. The sequence was obtained from a middle-aged man in good health and CMV-seropositive.

CDR3 sequence reads: CASQGHQNTGELFF. The CDR3 DNA reads TGTGCCAGTCAGGGACATCAGAACACCGGGGAGCTGTTTTTT. The chain is built from TRBV25-1 and TRBJ2-2; possibly TRBD1 for D (6 bases). The germline gives CDR1 MGHDK, CDR2 SYGVNS. V was trimmed by 9 bases and J by 1 base, leaving 12 bases between them. The CDR3 has 14 amino acids.